The next 3 T cell receptor beta chains were all read from a single sample in a study of T cells in Graves' hyperthyroidism and ophthalmopathy. The investigators amplified TCR beta CDR3 regions from RNA transcripts. HTBI primers were used for first-round RT-PCR of the TCR CDR3. MiXCR was run by TCRdb on the multiplex PCR reads, yielding one entry per CDR3 protein. The sample yields approximately 610,000 distinct CDR3 sequences, over 15% seen once. The sample comprised blood. The receptors stem from a woman aged 18-29 years with Graves' hyperthyroidism.

This clonotype was seen repeatedly, ten times or more. Here the CDR3 reads CASSFSNTNEQFF. CDR3 nucleotides: TGTGCCAGCAGTTTCTCCAATACGAATGAGCAGTTCTTC. This chain links TRBV27 with TRBJ2-1; D remains unclear. The CDR3 is 13 residues long. Trimming cost V 3 bases and J 7 bases, with 10 bases left between them. Germline CDR1 MNHEY, CDR2 SMNVEV (reference sequence).

The chain employs TRBV6-2 or TRBV6-3 and TRBJ2-7, with D tentatively TRBD2 (5 bases). The ends were cut back, 6 bases at V and 1 base at J, with 13 bases in the middle. The CDR3 runs 14 residues. Germline lookup yields CDR1 MNHEY and CDR2 SVGEGT. The CDR3 reads CASRTEVASYEQYF. In DNA, the CDR3 is TGTGCCAGCAGGACGGAGGTGGCTTCCTACGAGCAGTACTTC.

The sample holds many counts of this clonotype. The chain combines TRBV7-2 with TRBJ2-1; 7 nucleotides line up with TRBD1. V was clipped by 5 bases and J by 7 bases; unmatched bases: 8. CDR1 is SGHTA and CDR2 is FQGNSA in the germline V gene. There are 14 residues in the CDR3. CDR3: CASSQAYRGNEQFF. In DNA form, the CDR3 reads TGTGCCAGCAGCCAGGCATACAGGGGTAATGAGCAGTTCTTC. The variable domain in full, completed from reference TRBV7-2 and TRBJ2-1, reads GAGVSQSPSNKVTEKGKDVELRCDPISGHTALYWYRQSLGQGLEFLIYFQGNSAPDKSGLPSDRFSAERTGGSVSTLTIQRTQQEDSAVYLCASSQAYRGNEQFFGPGTRLTVL.